This TCR beta chain is from a study of Ad26.COV2.S vaccination and SARS-CoV-2 variants. Overall study results and limits: Vaccinees and placebo recipients showed similar non-spike TCR breadth.

Stated treatment: roughly 18 received Ad26.COV2.S at low or high dose, single or two shots; about 5 received placebo; per-sample allocation not given. It was on day 63 after the first vaccine or placebo injection that samples were taken. Details on this clone: What it recognizes is unknown.

The repertoire was sequenced with immunoSEQ multiplex PCR; TCRdb's copy has only in-frame clones and lacks some. The table records around 310,000 clones, 85% to 90% of them present only once. CDR3 length: 13 amino acids. V was pared by 8 bases and J by 4 bases, with 12 bases between. The germline V gene has CDR1 SGDLS and CDR2 YYNGEE. The sequenced sample was peripheral blood, obtained in a trial of Ad26.COV2.S vaccine versus placebo. This chain connects TRBV9 to TRBJ2-2; perhaps D is TRBD1 or TRBD2 (5 bases each). The sequence derives from a person aged 18-60 years who received the Ad26.COV2.S COVID-19 vaccine or a placebo. The CDR3 here is CASRGSPTGELFF. CDR3 coding DNA: TGTGCCAGTCGGGGCAGTCCCACCGGGGAGCTGTTTTTT.